The 25 T cell receptor beta chains reported below all come from one sample, sequenced in a study of identical twins. TCRdb called the 5' RACE reads again in MiXCR, with one record for every CDR3 protein. The sample has about 520,000 distinct CDR3 sequences, roughly a fifth seen once. Separately, the same data were catalogued under a study of T cells expressing NK-cell markers.

Sequenced input: CD4+ T cells sorted from blood. The receptors originated from a woman aged 18-30 years in good health.

A single count supports this clonotype. The chain joins TRBV29-1 to TRBJ1-4, with D possibly TRBD1 on 6 matching bases. The CDR3 consists of 13 residues. V was clipped by 7 bases and J by 6 bases, with 15 bases between them. Germline V gene data show CDR1 as SQVTM and CDR2 as ANQGSEA. In nucleotides, the CDR3 is TGCAGCGCATCACAGGGAAGAGATGAAAAACTGTTTTTT. As protein: CSASQGRDEKLFF.

This chain joins TRBV7-9 and TRBJ2-4, with D perhaps being TRBD1 or TRBD2 (5 bases each). The V gene lost 2 bases and the J gene lost 1 base, with 12 bases spanning the gap. Per the germline V gene, CDR1 is SEHNR and CDR2 is FQNEAQ (reference sequence). The CDR3 has 16 residues. This CDR3 reads CASSLLGDPAKNIQYF. CDR3 DNA: TGTGCCAGCAGCTTATTAGGGGACCCTGCCAAAAACATTCAGTACTTC. Filled out from reference TRBV7-9 and TRBJ2-4, the complete variable domain reads DTGVSQNPRHKITKRGQNVTFRCDPISEHNRLYWYRQTLGQGPEFLTYFQNEAQLEKSRLLSDRFSAERPKGSFSTLEIQRTEQGDSAMYLCASSLLGDPAKNIQYFGAGTRLSVL.

This clonotype was seen a few times. The chain joins TRBV30 to TRBJ1-2; D remains unclear. The CDR3 has 14 amino acids. V was shortened by 2 bases and J by 4 bases, with 14 bases between the two germline ends. The V gene's germline CDR1 is GTSNPN and CDR2 SVGIG (reference sequence). The DNA for the CDR3 is TGTGCCTGGAGTCGCGGCAGAATATTCTATGGCTACACCTTC. Translation: CAWSRGRIFYGYTF.

This clonotype turned up a few times. The CDR3 region is CSPGIDSGYTDTQYF. CDR3 DNA: TGCAGTCCAGGGATCGATAGCGGCTACACAGATACGCAGTATTTT. This chain uses TRBV20-1 with TRBJ2-3, with D perhaps TRBD2 (6 bases). The CDR3 loop spans 15 amino acids. Trimming left V 8 bases short and J 2 bases short, with 20 bases between. CDR1 is DFQATT and CDR2 is SNEGSKA in the germline V gene (reference sequence).

The chain couples TRBV20-1 to TRBJ1-1; D call uncertain. CDR1 DFQATT and CDR2 SNEGSKA come from the germline V gene (reference sequence). CDR3 size: 14 residues. Trimming pared 6 bases from V and 4 bases from J, leaving 18 bases between. CDR3 DNA sequence: TGCAGTGCCAGCTCCACGGGGTGGGTCACTGAAGCTTTCTTT. Its protein is CSASSTGWVTEAFF.

This chain joins TRBV6-2 or TRBV6-3 and TRBJ2-7; maybe TRBD2 (7 bases). There are 14 residues in the CDR3. CDR1 and CDR2 from the germline V gene are MNHEY and SVGEGT. The V end lost 8 bases, the J end lost 4 bases, and 18 bases lay between the germline ends. The CDR3 spells CASAKGGPGYEQYF. Here the CDR3 DNA reads TGTGCCAGCGCCAAGGGGGGGCCAGGGTACGAGCAGTACTTC.

This clonotype was recorded a few times. This chain links TRBV12-3 or TRBV12-4 with TRBJ2-1, with D unresolved. The CDR3 runs 15 residues. The V gene lost 3 bases and the J gene lost 0 bases, with 9 bases spanning the gap. Here the CDR3 reads CASSFSSSSYNEQFF. The DNA of the CDR3 is TGTGCCAGCAGTTTTTCGTCCTCCTCCTACAATGAGCAGTTCTTC.

This clonotype appeared a few times. The chain uses TRBV7-9 and TRBJ1-1; D remains unclear. V lost 3 bases and J 6 bases, leaving 5 bases between the germline ends. Germline assignment: CDR1 SEHNR and CDR2 FQNEAQ (reference sequence). The CDR3 loop spans 11 amino acids. The CDR3 sequence: CASSFSPEAFF. Written as DNA, the CDR3 is TGTGCCAGCAGCTTCTCGCCTGAAGCTTTCTTT. Variable domain in full (rest from reference TRBV7-9 and TRBJ1-1): DTGVSQNPRHKITKRGQNVTFRCDPISEHNRLYWYRQTLGQGPEFLTYFQNEAQLEKSRLLSDRFSAERPKGSFSTLEIQRTEQGDSAMYLCASSFSPEAFFGQGTRLTVV.

This chain uses TRBV5-6 with TRBJ2-3, with TRBD1 matching over 7 bases. CDR1 is SGHDT, CDR2 YYEEEE, per germline. The V and J ends lost 4 bases and 3 bases, in that order; junction bases with no gene match: 5. The CDR3 length is 14 residues. In nucleotides, the CDR3 is TGTGCCAGCAGCATTGGGACAGTAACAGATACGCAGTATTTT. As protein: CASSIGTVTDTQYF.

V and J are TRBV5-5 and TRBJ2-1, with TRBD1 identical over 9 bases. Germline V gene data show CDR1 as SGHKS and CDR2 as YYEKEE (reference sequence). With V trimmed by 4 bases and J by 0 bases, 11 bases remained unmatched. The CDR3 is 18 residues long. DNA for the CDR3: TGTGCCAGCAGCAGGGGACAGGGCCCTTTAAGCTCCTACAATGAGCAGTTCTTC. It specifies CASSRGQGPLSSYNEQFF.

The gene calls are TRBV5-6 and TRBJ1-1; maybe TRBD1 (5 bases). This CDR3 comprises 16 residues. The germline V gene has CDR1 SGHDT and CDR2 YYEEEE. Trimming left V 3 bases short and J 0 bases short, with 15 bases between. CDR3 nucleotide sequence: TGTGCCAGCAGCTCAGAAAAAGGGACGATGAACACTGAAGCTTTCTTT. This encodes CASSSEKGTMNTEAFF.

This clonotype was observed a few times. The CDR3 spells CASSLEGKVNGYTF. Here the CDR3 DNA reads TGCGCCAGCAGCTTGGAGGGGAAGGTGAACGGCTACACCTTC. The chain couples TRBV5-1 to TRBJ1-2; tentative D call: TRBD1 (5 bases). Trimming left V 0 bases short and J 8 bases short, with 14 bases between. Looked up from germline, CDR1 is SGHRS and CDR2 is YFSETQ. The CDR3 covers 14 residues.

CDR3 region: CASAGGSGSTYEQYF. CDR3 DNA sequence: TGTGCCAGCGCCGGGGGGAGCGGAAGCACCTACGAGCAGTACTTC. The rearrangement links TRBV7-2 to TRBJ2-7; 7 bases fit TRBD2. The ends lost 8 bases at V and 2 bases at J; junction bases unmatched: 12. Germline CDR1 reads SGHTA; CDR2 reads FQGNSA. This CDR3 region has 15 residues.

This clonotype was observed a handful of times. V gene TRBV24-1 combines with J gene TRBJ2-7; D ambiguous. V was trimmed by 3 bases and J by 1 base, leaving 6 bases between them. Germline V gene lookup returns CDR1 KGHDR and CDR2 SFDVKD. The CDR3 totals 13 residues. In nucleotides, the CDR3 is TGTGCCACCAGTGATGGGGTTTCCTACGAGCAGTACTTC. Protein product: CATSDGVSYEQYF.

V gene TRBV7-6 combines with J gene TRBJ1-1; 7 bases agree with TRBD1. V was clipped by 1 base and J by 1 base; unmatched bases: 9. Looked up from germline, CDR1 is SGHVS and CDR2 is FNYEAQ. The CDR3 is 17 residues long. CDR3 bases: TGTGCCAGCAGCTTAGACAAGGGGGCTCTATGGAACACTGAAGCTTTCTTT. It codes for CASSLDKGALWNTEAFF.

In this sample, this clonotype turned up a few times. The chain combines TRBV7-2 with TRBJ2-1, with 7 bases that match TRBD2. Losses at the gene ends were 1 base for V and 5 bases for J; bases not matched to a gene: 11. The CDR3 loop spans 17 amino acids. Germline values: CDR1 SGHTA, CDR2 FQGNSA. The CDR3 DNA sequence: TGTGCCAGCAGCTTAGGCCTAGGCGGGAGTCGCGACAATGAGCAGTTCTTC. This gives the protein CASSLGLGGSRDNEQFF. Filled out from reference TRBV7-2 and TRBJ2-1, the complete variable domain reads GAGVSQSPSNKVTEKGKDVELRCDPISGHTALYWYRQSLGQGLEFLIYFQGNSAPDKSGLPSDRFSAERTGGSVSTLTIQRTQQEDSAVYLCASSLGLGGSRDNEQFFGPGTRLTVL.

The V and J genes are TRBV10-3 and TRBJ2-1, with 10 bases matching TRBD2. V shed 4 bases, J shed 2 bases, and the junction held 2 bases outside the gene matches. CDR3 size: 15 residues. Germline CDR1 is ENHRY and CDR2 is SYGVKD. The CDR3 loop is CAISASGGPYNEQFF. The CDR3 nucleotides are TGTGCCATCAGTGCTAGCGGGGGACCCTACAATGAGCAGTTCTTC.

This clonotype was counted between two and nine times. J is TRBJ1-1 and V is TRBV12-3 or TRBV12-4; D is unresolved. This CDR3 has 11 amino acids. V was cut by 5 bases and J by 8 bases, with 9 bases left in between. DNA for the CDR3: TGTGCCAGCAGTACCTCAGGAGAAGCTTTCTTT. This codes for CASSTSGEAFF.

This clonotype showed up just a few times. The chain recombines TRBV20-1 with TRBJ1-1, with D unresolved. V dropped 0 bases and J dropped 1 base, with 9 bases sitting between them. Per the germline V gene, CDR1 is DFQATT and CDR2 is SNEGSKA (reference sequence). The CDR3 runs 14 residues. CDR3 nucleotides: TGCAGTGCTAGAGAAGAGGGTGCGAACACTGAAGCTTTCTTT. Encoded protein: CSAREEGANTEAFF.

This clonotype was recorded a few times. The V call is TRBV7-9, the J call TRBJ2-7, with a weak D call TRBD2 (5 bases). The germline V gene has CDR1 SEHNR and CDR2 FQNEAQ (reference sequence). The CDR3 has 13 residues. The V and J ends lost 2 bases and 5 bases respectively, with 10 bases between them. The CDR3 protein is CASSLTIGDEQYF. DNA of the CDR3: TGTGCCAGCAGCTTAACGATCGGGGACGAGCAGTACTTC.

This clonotype was counted a few times. The V call is TRBV29-1, the J call TRBJ2-1; 9 positions agree with TRBD1. V shed 3 bases and J 3 bases; nucleotides not matched to a gene: 3. There are 14 residues in the CDR3. Germline loops: CDR1 SQVTM, CDR2 ANQGSEA. The CDR3 region has the DNA TGCAGCGTTGATCGGGACAGGGACTACAATGAGCAGTTCTTC. Amino acid sequence: CSVDRDRDYNEQFF.

About this clonotype: A single base separates this from a much larger clone, so it may be a read error. The rearrangement joins TRBV10-3 to TRBJ2-7; D not certain. Looked up from germline, CDR1 is ENHRY and CDR2 is SYGVKD. This CDR3 has 11 amino acids. Trimming left V 3 bases short and J 4 bases short, with 4 bases between. In DNA, the CDR3 is TGTGCCATCAGTGACAAGTACGAGCAGTACTTC. Its protein is CAISDKYEQYF.

A few counts support this clonotype. J is TRBJ1-1 and V is TRBV20-1; D is perhaps TRBD1 (5 bases). The germline V gene encodes CDR1 DFQATT and CDR2 SNEGSKA (reference sequence). The CDR3 has 15 amino acids. Deletions cut 0 bases from V and 0 bases from J, with 11 bases between. CDR3 in amino acids: CSARDPGTLNTEAFF. In DNA form, the CDR3 reads TGCAGTGCTAGAGATCCCGGGACGTTGAACACTGAAGCTTTCTTT.

This clonotype was detected many times. The chain carries TRBV4-3 and TRBJ2-7, with D maybe TRBD1 (6 bases). Trimming took 0 bases from V and 7 from J, leaving 19 bases between them. CDR1 and CDR2 (germline): LGHNA, YSLEER. This CDR3 spans 16 amino acids. The chain's CDR3 is CASSQDGGQSLREQYF. The DNA for the CDR3 is TGCGCCAGCAGCCAAGATGGCGGACAGAGCCTACGAGAGCAGTACTTC.

This clonotype was observed a few times. This rearrangement joins TRBV27 to TRBJ2-7, with TRBD1 matching over 7 bases. V shed 4 bases and J 6 bases; nucleotides not matched to a gene: 3. The CDR3 runs to 12 residues. From germline, CDR1 is MNHEY and CDR2 SMNVEV (reference sequence). Here the CDR3 reads CASSSTGVEQYF. As DNA, the CDR3 is TGTGCCAGCAGTTCCACAGGGGTCGAGCAGTACTTC.